This section outlines one T cell receptor (beta chain) sequence together with its context. Its cognate antigen is unknown. Germline is not matched at one junction end, which may reflect a read error. TCRdb analysed the PCR reads with MiXCR anew, one entry per CDR3 protein. Here the sample spans 20,000 to 30,000 distinct CDR3 sequences, 15% to 20% being singletons. The CDR3 has 15 residues. Germline loops: CDR1 SGHAT, CDR2 FQNNGV. This sample was included in a study of molecular identifiers for immune sequencing clone quantification. Isolation of naive CD8 T cells was achieved by sorting on a CD8+CD4-CCR7+CD45RA+ phenotype. Findings of the study overall: Spiked Jurkat TCR RNA equivalent to one cell reportedly surfaced among about 1 million naive cells.

The sample taken for sequencing was naive CD8+ T cells from blood, with Jurkat cell RNA spiked in. The sample's subset: FACS-sorted CD8+CD4-CCR7+CD45RA+ naive T cells. The sequence came from a human donor in good health. Some libraries in this study had Jurkat cell RNA spiked in. The rearrangement uses TRBV11-2 and TRBJ2-3; tentatively, D is TRBD2 (5 bases). CDR3: CACSGAPSYTDTQYF. The CDR3 DNA reads as TGTGCCTGCAGCGGAGCTCCTTCTTACACAGATACGCAGTATTTT.